A selection of T cell receptor beta chains follows, all from one sample in a study of blood T cells in healthy people across ages. MiXCR was run by TCRdb on the 5' RACE reads, yielding one entry per CDR3 protein. The data show about a million distinct CDR3 sequences, about 51% seen once. The sample consisted of blood. Every receptor here comes from a woman in her sixties in good health. Both conserved end residues are part of each CDR3. Fields, in order: D gene, J gene, V gene, CDR3 protein. A D gene is named only where the DNA matches it firmly.

. TRBJ2-7 TRBV3-1 CASSQGSNGEQYF
. TRBJ2-5 TRBV5-1 CASSQVVGPAETQYF
. TRBJ2-1 TRBV5-1 CASSEGPYNEQFF
. TRBJ1-5 TRBV12-3/TRBV12-4 CASSFNWGNQPQHF
TRBD2 TRBJ2-7 TRBV20-1 CSARGLALSYEQYF
. TRBJ1-2 TRBV6-1 CATSNPTSTGKYGYTF
. TRBJ1-1 TRBV20-1 CSARILNTEAFF
. TRBJ2-1 TRBV7-9 CASSLTAQGEQFF
. TRBJ2-1 TRBV5-1 CASSLVATSHNEQFF
. TRBJ1-2 TRBV12-5 CASGFSWEWSYTF
. TRBJ2-3 TRBV12-3/TRBV12-4 CASSFAASDTQYF
TRBD2 . TRBV7-4 CASSNRLAPAYEQYF
. TRBJ2-1 TRBV20-1 CSVPQRGSYNEQFF
TRBD1 TRBJ1-2 TRBV20-1 CSATLTGGGGGYTF
TRBD2 . TRBV12-3/TRBV12-4 CASRGRLAGEGVSYNEQYF
TRBD2 TRBJ2-3 TRBV2 CASKYWTSGGDTQYF
TRBD1 TRBJ2-1 TRBV6-5 CASSNTPGQGRNEQFF
. TRBJ2-7 TRBV5-1 CASSFPGANEQYF
TRBD2 TRBJ2-7 TRBV28 CATLTSLSYEQYF
. TRBJ2-1 TRBV28 CASRGDEQFF
TRBD2 TRBJ2-3 TRBV20-1 CSAKRGAGETDTQYF
TRBD2 TRBJ2-5 TRBV6-6 CASSYSGRARTEQYF
TRBD2 TRBJ2-3 TRBV19 CASNRAGVGTDTQYF
. TRBJ2-7 TRBV20-1 CSAPGHPPYEQYF
. TRBJ1-2 TRBV3-1 CASSQGVDGGYGYTF
TRBD1 TRBJ2-1 TRBV4-2 CASSQPTTGGDEQFF
. TRBJ2-3 TRBV5-4 CASSLNTRRSTDTQYF
. TRBJ1-2 TRBV11-2 CASSGDGAVDGYTF
. TRBJ2-5 TRBV7-6 CASGKGAQYF
TRBD2 TRBJ2-3 TRBV20-1 CSAIRLAGPTDTQYF
TRBD2 . TRBV12-3/TRBV12-4 CASSFGTSGSGETQYF
TRBD1 TRBJ1-6 TRBV5-5 CASSWDRWNSPLHF
TRBD1 TRBJ1-2 TRBV28 CASSPSNRGSAGYTF
. TRBJ2-2 TRBV4-1 CASSHHTGNTGELFF
TRBD1 TRBJ2-1 TRBV5-1 CASSLPRDSNYNEQFF
TRBD2 TRBJ2-7 TRBV27 CASSLRREKYEQYF
TRBD2 TRBJ2-5 TRBV6-5 CASSYYREAREETQYF
TRBD1 TRBJ1-4 TRBV4-1 CASSQTQGLGKLFF
. TRBJ2-7 TRBV10-2 CASMVARRPQEYEQYF
. TRBJ1-2 TRBV28 CASSLQTDGYTF
. TRBJ2-7 TRBV7-8 CASSSIRRVLYEQYF
. TRBJ1-1 TRBV7-2 CASSSSPGEVKAFF
TRBD1 TRBJ2-3 TRBV12-3/TRBV12-4 CASSPPSTGGTDTQYF
. TRBJ2-1 TRBV4-3 CASSQDVGAIYNEQFF
TRBD1 TRBJ2-5 TRBV7-6 CASSLGQGAPQETQYF
TRBD2 TRBJ2-1 TRBV20-1 CSASPAGGLYNEQFF
. TRBJ2-1 TRBV6-2/TRBV6-3 CASRSRDTTYYNEQFF
. TRBJ2-1 TRBV7-9 CASTDNRENPYNEQFF
. TRBJ1-5 TRBV7-2 CASSLEWGPNQPQHF
. TRBJ1-4 TRBV15 CATSSTTGLGEKLFF